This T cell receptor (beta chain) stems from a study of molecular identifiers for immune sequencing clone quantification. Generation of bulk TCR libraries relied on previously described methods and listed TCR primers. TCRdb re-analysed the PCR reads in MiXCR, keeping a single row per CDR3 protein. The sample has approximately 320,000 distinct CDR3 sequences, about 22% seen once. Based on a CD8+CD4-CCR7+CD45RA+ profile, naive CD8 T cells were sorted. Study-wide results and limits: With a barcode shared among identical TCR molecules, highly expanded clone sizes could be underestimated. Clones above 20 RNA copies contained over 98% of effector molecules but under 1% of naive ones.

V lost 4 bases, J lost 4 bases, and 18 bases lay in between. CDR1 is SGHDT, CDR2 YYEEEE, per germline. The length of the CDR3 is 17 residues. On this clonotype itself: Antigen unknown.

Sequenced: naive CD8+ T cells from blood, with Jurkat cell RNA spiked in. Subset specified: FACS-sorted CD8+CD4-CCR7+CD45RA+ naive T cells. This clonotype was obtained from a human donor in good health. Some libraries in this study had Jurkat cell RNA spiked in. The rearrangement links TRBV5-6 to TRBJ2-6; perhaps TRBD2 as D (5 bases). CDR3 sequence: CASSASIDPGGANVLTF. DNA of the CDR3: TGTGCCAGCAGCGCAAGCATAGATCCGGGGGGGGCCAACGTCCTGACTTTC.